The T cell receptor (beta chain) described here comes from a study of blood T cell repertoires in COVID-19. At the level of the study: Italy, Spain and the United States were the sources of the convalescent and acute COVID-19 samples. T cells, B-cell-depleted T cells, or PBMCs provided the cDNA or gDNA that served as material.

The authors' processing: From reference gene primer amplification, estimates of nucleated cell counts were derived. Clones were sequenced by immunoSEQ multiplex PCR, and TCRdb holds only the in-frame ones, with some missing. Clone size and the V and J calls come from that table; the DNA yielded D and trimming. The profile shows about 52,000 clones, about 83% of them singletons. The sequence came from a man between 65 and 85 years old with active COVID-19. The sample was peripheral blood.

This chain's CDR3 is CASSMVQSNSPLHF. The CDR3 DNA sequence: TGTGCCAGTAGTATGGTGCAGTCCAATTCACCCCTCCACTTT. This chain connects TRBV19 to TRBJ1-6, with D unclear. Trimming took off 3 bases at V and 7 bases at J, with 10 bases between the two ends. The CDR3 totals 14 residues. Germline-derived CDR1 and CDR2 are LNHDA and SQIVND (reference sequence).